This TCR beta chain was sequenced for a study of a mutant IDH1 vaccine in newly diagnosed glioma. As to time point: week 35, safety follow-up. With topical imiquimod, each dose of the vaccine consisted of 300 ug of mutant IDH1 20-mer peptide. Profiled with immunoSEQ multiplex PCR; TCRdb holds only in-frame clones, not every one. Of some 60,000 clones in the sample, roughly 81% were seen once. About this clone: As yet, its antigen is unknown.

The source is a man in his forties with glioma. The specimen was PBMCs, collected from a glioma patient whose treatment included an IDH1 peptide vaccine.

The CDR3 here is CASSLLARPEQETQYF. CDR3 in DNA: TGCGCCAGCAGCTTATTGGCCCGCCCGGAACAAGAGACCCAGTACTTC. V and J are TRBV5-1 and TRBJ2-5; D unresolved. CDR3 length: 16 amino acids. Germline V gene lookup returns CDR1 SGHRS and CDR2 YFSETQ. Trimming shortened V by 2 bases and J by 2 bases, and 16 bases separated the two germline ends.